A selection of T cell receptor beta chains follows, all from one sample in a study of shared clonotypes between healthy human individuals. Libraries were prepared by immunoSEQ multiplex PCR; TCRdb keeps only in-frame clonotypes and omits some of them. There are roughly 2.5 million clones in the sample; about 92% occur only once, and over 0.12% lies in the top ten. Sequenced sample: naive CD4+ T cells sorted from blood. Source of these receptors: a man younger than 30 in good health. Both conserved end residues are part of each CDR3. A D gene is named only where the DNA matches it firmly. Size is stated for part of the rows, as once, few or many counts, or as a class when the clone is expanded.

V,D,size,J,CDR3,DNA
TRBV6-5,TRBD1,NA,TRBJ2-5,CASSSPGGSETQYF,TGTGCCAGCAGTTCCCCAGGGGGCTCTGAGACCCAGTACTTC
TRBV10-3,NA,once,TRBJ2-5,CAISGGVGSQETQYF,TGTGCCATCAGTGGAGGGGTCGGGAGCCAAGAGACCCAGTACTTC
TRBV5-1,TRBD1,NA,TRBJ1-3,CASSSTVRGPGNTIYF,TGCGCCAGCAGCTCCACCGTAAGGGGGCCTGGAAACACCATATATTTT
TRBV11-3,NA,NA,TRBJ2-7,CASSFTRLTYEQYF,TGTGCCAGCAGCTTTACCCGCCTAACCTACGAGCAGTACTTC
TRBV2,TRBD1,NA,TRBJ2-5,CASSLGQAQETQYF,TGTGCCAGCAGCCTGGGACAGGCCCAAGAGACCCAGTACTTC
TRBV6-4,TRBD2,NA,TRBJ2-2,CARTSGGCTGELFF,TGTGCCAGAACCAGCGGGGGTTGCACCGGGGAGCTGTTTTTT
TRBV29-1,NA,NA,TRBJ2-1,CSVDRYNEQFF,TGCAGCGTTGACAGGTACAATGAGCAGTTCTTC
TRBV5-8,NA,NA,TRBJ1-4,CASSPTGVGDEKLFF,TGTGCCAGCAGCCCGACGGGGGTAGGGGACGAAAAACTGTTTTTT
TRBV7-2,NA,once,TRBJ1-2,CASSLERYGYTF,TGTGCCAGCAGCTTAGAGAGATATGGCTACACCTTC
TRBV27,NA,NA,TRBJ2-3,CASSLSSQESTDTQYF,TGTGCCAGCAGTTTATCTAGCCAGGAGAGCACAGATACGCAGTATTTT
TRBV30,TRBD1,few,TRBJ1-6,CAWSPGTGSARSSPLHF,TGTGCCTGGAGTCCCGGGACAGGGAGCGCCCGTAGTTCACCCCTCCACTTT
TRBV2,NA,NA,TRBJ2-2,CASMGINTGELFF,TGTGCCAGCATGGGGATCAACACCGGGGAGCTGTTTTTT
TRBV6-4,NA,NA,TRBJ1-6,CASSTGSEASYNSPLHF,TGTGCCAGCAGTACAGGAAGCGAGGCGTCCTATAATTCACCCCTCCACTTT
TRBV18,TRBD1,NA,TRBJ1-2,CASSTGQDYGYTF,TGTGCCAGCTCGACTGGACAGGACTATGGCTACACCTTC
TRBV11-2,NA,NA,TRBJ1-4,CASSRDSGFEKLFF,TGTGCCAGCAGCCGGGACTCGGGGTTTGAAAAACTGTTTTTT
TRBV5-1,NA,NA,TRBJ2-6,CASSLDWSGANVLTF,TGCGCCAGCAGCTTGGATTGGTCTGGGGCCAACGTCCTGACTTTC
TRBV21-1,NA,NA,TRBJ1-2,CASRGQGEDYGYTF,TGTGCCAGCAGGGGACAGGGGGAGGACTATGGCTACACCTTC